A selection of T cell receptor beta chains follows, all from one sample in a study of cytomegalovirus exposure and HLA in healthy donors. The table came from immunoSEQ multiplex PCR; TCRdb's copy has only in-frame clones and leaves some out. The sample is made up of about 72,000 clones, and the top ten hold 12% to 15% of it. The source material was PBMCs. The source of these receptors is a man in his fifties or sixties in good health and CMV-seropositive. Both conserved end residues are part of each CDR3. The order of the fields is J gene, V gene, D gene, CDR3 protein, CDR3 DNA. The D gene is left open where the match is weak.

TRBJ2-5 | TRBV6-5 | TRBD2 | CASSSRTSGRGETQYF | TGTGCCAGCAGTTCCCGGACTAGCGGGAGAGGAGAGACCCAGTACTTC
TRBJ2-5 | TRBV7-2 | NA | CASSSRQDLGTQYF | TGTGCCAGCAGCTCTCGACAGGATTTGGGGACCCAGTACTTC
TRBJ1-1 | TRBV6-5 | NA | CASSPNRQWKAFF | TGTGCCAGCAGTCCCAACAGGCAATGGAAAGCTTTCTTT
TRBJ2-5 | TRBV7-9 | NA | CASSLVGEETQYF | TGTGCCAGCAGCTTAGTAGGGGAAGAGACCCAGTACTTC
TRBJ2-2 | TRBV11-2 | NA | CASRGFPPGGTGELFF | TGTGCCAGCAGGGGGTTCCCCCCCGGGGGCACCGGGGAGCTGTTTTTT
TRBJ2-3 | TRBV7-2 | NA | CASSLASAGSTDTQYF | TGTGCCAGCAGCTTAGCGTCAGCGGGTTCCACAGATACGCAGTATTTT
TRBJ2-2 | TRBV4-1 | TRBD1 | CASSQRGQGNTGELFF | TGCGCCAGCAGCCAAAGAGGACAGGGGAACACCGGGGAGCTGTTTTTT
TRBJ2-5 | TRBV2 | NA | CASTPGRGQETQYF | TGTGCCAGCACTCCAGGAAGGGGGCAAGAGACCCAGTACTTC
TRBJ1-6 | TRBV7-2 | NA | CASSLGAQGSPLHF | TGTGCCAGCAGCCTGGGGGCGCAAGGTTCACCCCTCCACTTT
TRBJ2-7 | TRBV5-1 | TRBD1 | CAPSSSPISGQGTYEQYF | TGCGCCCCAAGTTCGTCACCTATATCGGGACAGGGTACGTACGAGCAGTACTTC
TRBJ2-7 | TRBV4-1 | NA | CASSQVAESSYEQYF | TGCGCCAGCAGCCAAGTAGCAGAGAGCTCCTACGAGCAGTACTTC
TRBJ1-1 | TRBV6-6 | NA | CASRARAQGTEAFF | TGTGCCAGCAGGGCGAGAGCCCAGGGCACTGAAGCTTTCTTT
TRBJ2-7 | TRBV6-1 | NA | CASSSGPSYEQYF | TGTGCCAGCAGTTCAGGGCCGTCCTACGAGCAGTACTTC
TRBJ1-2 | TRBV5-6 | TRBD1 | CASSTGTDTLIYGYTF | TGTGCCAGCAGCACCGGGACAGACACTCTGATCTATGGCTACACCTTC
TRBJ1-4 | TRBV2 | TRBD1 | CASSLGTANEKLFF | TGTGCCAGCAGTCTTGGGACAGCTAATGAAAAACTGTTTTTT
TRBJ2-5 | TRBV7-2 | TRBD2 | CASSLSGEETQYF | TGTGCCAGCAGCTTGAGCGGGGAAGAGACCCAGTACTTC
TRBJ1-1 | TRBV5-1 | NA | CASSLSRQVGEAFF | TGCGCCAGCAGCTTAAGTAGACAGGTCGGTGAAGCTTTCTTT
TRBJ1-1 | TRBV7-9 | NA | CASSGGRFLLNTEAFF | TGTGCCAGCAGCGGAGGGAGGTTCTTATTGAACACTGAAGCTTTCTTT
TRBJ2-2 | TRBV30 | TRBD1 | CACGGTGPNTGELFF | TGTGCCTGTGGGGGGACAGGGCCAAACACCGGGGAGCTGTTTTTT
TRBJ2-7 | TRBV6-1 | NA | CASSMRSTYEQYF | TGTGCCAGCAGCATGAGGTCCACTTACGAGCAGTACTTC
TRBJ2-3 | TRBV12-5 | NA | CASGFSDTQYF | TGTGCTAGTGGTTTTAGCGATACGCAGTATTTT
TRBJ1-2 | TRBV6-5 | NA | CASTSSGHSGGYTF | TGTGCCAGCACCTCTTCGGGACACTCGGGCGGCTACACCTTC
TRBJ1-2 | TRBV5-6 | TRBD1 | CASSSDREQGYTF | TGTGCCAGCAGTTCGGACAGGGAGCAGGGCTACACCTTC
TRBJ1-4 | TRBV2 | TRBD1 | CASRQGAPGYEKLFF | TGTGCCAGCAGACAGGGGGCGCCAGGTTATGAAAAACTGTTTTTT
TRBJ1-1 | TRBV6-5 | NA | CASSWRSSGIVPEAFF | TGTGCCAGCAGTTGGAGATCTTCAGGGATTGTCCCTGAAGCTTTCTTT
TRBJ1-4 | TRBV28 | NA | CASSSAETGYTNEKLFF | TGTGCCAGCAGTTCCGCAGAAACAGGGTACACTAATGAAAAACTGTTTTTT
TRBJ1-6 | TRBV5-6 | TRBD1 | CASSSNRGIYSPLHF | TGTGCCAGCAGCAGCAACAGGGGGATCTATTCACCCCTCCACTTT
TRBJ1-1 | TRBV5-4 | NA | CASSPSGLEAFF | TGTGCCAGCAGCCCGAGCGGTCTTGAAGCTTTCTTT
TRBJ2-1 | TRBV7-9 | NA | CASSPNSGEQFF | TGTGCCAGCAGCCCGAATAGCGGTGAGCAGTTCTTC
TRBJ2-5 | TRBV5-5 | NA | CASSSIFRETQYF | TGTGCCAGCAGCTCAATCTTCAGAGAGACCCAGTACTTC
TRBJ1-4 | TRBV6-1 | TRBD1 | CASSQQGLNEKLFF | TGTGCCAGCAGTCAACAGGGGCTAAATGAAAAACTGTTTTTT
TRBJ2-2 | TRBV6-5 | NA | CASSRDRYTGELFF | TGTGCCAGCAGCCGCGACAGGTACACCGGGGAGCTGTTTTTT
TRBJ2-7 | TRBV28 | TRBD2 | CASRSPSGNAYEQYF | TGTGCCAGCAGGTCTCCTAGCGGGAATGCCTACGAGCAGTACTTC
TRBJ1-4 | TRBV6-1 | NA | CASIRGGVTNEKLFF | TGTGCCAGCATAAGAGGAGGGGTCACTAATGAAAAACTGTTTTTT
TRBJ1-2 | TRBV27 | NA | CASSLSGSDAYGHTF | TGTGCCAGCAGTCTGTCAGGATCCGATGCTTATGGCCACACCTTC
TRBJ2-7 | TRBV25-1 | NA | CASSESLYEQYF | TGTGCCAGCAGTGAATCCCTCTACGAGCAGTACTTC
TRBJ2-3 | TRBV19 | NA | CASSEGGNTDTQYF | TGTGCCAGTAGCGAGGGGGGGAACACAGATACGCAGTATTTT
TRBJ1-6 | TRBV5-6 | NA | CASSSGQPNSPLHF | TGTGCCAGCAGCTCGGGACAACCTAATTCACCCCTCCACTTT
TRBJ1-2 | TRBV2 | TRBD1 | CASRGQVNYGYTF | TGTGCCAGCAGGGGACAGGTTAACTATGGCTACACCTTC